The 21 T cell receptor beta chains below were found in one sample sequenced in a study of CD8+ T cells in alopecia areata. Extracted RNA was reverse transcribed into cDNA, the sequencing template. Clones were sequenced by immunoSEQ multiplex PCR, and TCRdb holds only the in-frame ones, with some missing. The data hold 90,000 to 100,000 clones, with around 45% observed a single time. Sample: CD4+ T cells sorted from blood. These receptor sequences come from a human donor with alopecia areata.

J is TRBJ2-2 and V is TRBV4-2, with 9 bases aligning to TRBD1. CDR3 size: 18 residues. The germline V gene encodes CDR1 LGHNA and CDR2 YNFKEQ. With V trimmed by 2 bases and J by 4 bases, 11 bases remained unmatched. The CDR3 DNA reads TGTGCCAGCAGCCAAAAGAAAGGGAGACAGGGGGGCACCGGGGAGCTGTTTTTT. Translation: CASSQKKGRQGGTGELFF.

This clone has only a few counts. The chain is built from TRBV5-1 and TRBJ1-6; tentatively, D is TRBD1 (5 bases). Germline CDR1 SGHRS, CDR2 YFSETQ. CDR3 size: 16 residues. Trimming took off 4 bases at V and 0 bases at J, with 11 bases between the two ends. The DNA for the CDR3 is TGCGCCAGCAGCCGGGACTCAAGCTCCTATAATTCACCCCTCCACTTT. The encoded protein is CASSRDSSSYNSPLHF.

This clone was counted a single time. The genes are TRBV30 and TRBJ1-5; no reliable D call. The CDR3 spans 14 residues. V lost 3 bases to trimming and J lost 0 bases, with 9 bases between them. Germline-derived CDR1 and CDR2 are GTSNPN and SVGIG (reference sequence). This CDR3 is CAWSFDTSNQPQHF. The DNA for the CDR3 is TGTGCCTGGAGCTTCGACACTAGCAATCAGCCCCAGCATTTT.

This clone was seen more than once but under ten times. The chain carries TRBV29-1 and TRBJ2-7; TRBD2 agrees at 7 bases. V lost 4 bases, J lost 0 bases, and 3 bases stayed unmatched. The CDR3 runs to 13 residues. CDR1 and CDR2 (germline): SQVTM, ANQGSEA. CDR3 sequence reads: CSVGGGSSYEQYF. The CDR3 DNA follows: TGCAGCGTTGGGGGAGGGAGCTCCTACGAGCAGTACTTC.

This clone was counted at least ten times. The chain is built from TRBV19 and TRBJ2-6, with D unresolved. With 5 bases removed from V and 7 bases from J, the gap between germline ends came to 6 bases. The CDR3 loop spans 12 amino acids. CDR1 is LNHDA and CDR2 is SQIVND in the germline V gene (reference sequence). The CDR3 bases are TGTGCCAGTAGTCCGGCAGCCAACGTCCTGACTTTC. This encodes CASSPAANVLTF.

This clone was detected only a few times. This chain links TRBV29-1 with TRBJ2-6; D not certain. The germline gives CDR1 SQVTM, CDR2 ANQGSEA. Between the trimmed V and J ends, which lost 7 bases and 4 bases, there was a span of 5 bases. This CDR3 has 11 amino acids. CDR3 protein: CSAGGANVLTF. The CDR3 DNA reads as TGCAGCGCCGGGGGGGCCAACGTCCTGACTTTC.

The chain couples TRBV20-1 to TRBJ2-1, with TRBD2 matching 9 bases. The germline CDR1 and CDR2 sequences are DFQATT and SNEGSKA (reference sequence). CDR3 length equals 11 residues. Trimming at V came to 1 base and at J to 13 bases, leaving 2 bases not matched to a gene. The DNA of the CDR3 is TGCAGTGCTAGAGGACTAGCGGTACAGTTCTTC. As protein: CSARGLAVQFF.

V and J are TRBV30 and TRBJ2-6, with a tentative D call TRBD1 (6 bases). The length of the CDR3 is 14 residues. Trimming took off 5 bases at V and 2 bases at J, with 10 bases between the two ends. Germline V gene lookup returns CDR1 GTSNPN and CDR2 SVGIG (reference sequence). The CDR3: CAWGSGAGANVLTF. The CDR3 bases are TGTGCCTGGGGATCAGGGGCTGGGGCCAACGTCCTGACTTTC.

The J gene is TRBJ2-2, the V gene TRBV7-2, with TRBD1 matching 7 bases. V lost 3 bases to trimming and J lost 0 bases; unmatched junction nucleotides: 1. Per the germline V gene, CDR1 is SGHTA and CDR2 is FQGNSA. This CDR3 has 15 amino acids. CDR3 coding DNA: TGTGCCAGCAGCTTCGGGACAGCGAACACCGGGGAGCTGTTTTTT. It specifies CASSFGTANTGELFF. Full variable domain (missing parts from reference TRBV7-2 and TRBJ2-2): GAGVSQSPSNKVTEKGKDVELRCDPISGHTALYWYRQSLGQGLEFLIYFQGNSAPDKSGLPSDRFSAERTGGSVSTLTIQRTQQEDSAVYLCASSFGTANTGELFFGEGSRLTVL.

On this clone itself: Additional DNA sequences in this sample encode the identical CDR3. The chain carries TRBV30 and TRBJ1-1; D is unclear. There are 13 residues in the CDR3. Germline loops: CDR1 GTSNPN, CDR2 SVGIG (reference sequence). V lost 0 bases, J lost 4 bases, and 9 bases lay in between. As DNA, the CDR3 is TGTGCCTGGAGTGTACGGGGATTCACTGAAGCTTTCTTT. Translating it yields CAWSVRGFTEAFF.

This clone was observed a few times. This CDR3 reads CSVPGTGGLRETQYF. CDR3 nucleotides: TGCAGCGTCCCCGGGACAGGGGGCTTACGAGAGACCCAGTACTTC. The chain links TRBV29-1 to TRBJ2-5; TRBD1 agrees at 12 bases. Germline V gene data show CDR1 as SQVTM and CDR2 as ANQGSEA. Trimming took 6 bases from V and 4 from J; bases not matched to a gene: 9. This CDR3 is 15 amino acids long.

Within the sample, this clone is medium-sized. V and J are TRBV7-2 and TRBJ2-1; 8 bases agree with TRBD1. The V and J ends lost 4 bases and 6 bases, in that order; junction bases with no gene match: 5. Per germline, CDR1 SGHTA and CDR2 FQGNSA. This CDR3 spans 14 amino acids. The CDR3 region has the DNA TGTGCCAGCAGCTCGGACAGGGTCCTCAATGAGCAGTTCTTC. This encodes CASSSDRVLNEQFF.

This clone came up once. This chain links TRBV29-1 with TRBJ1-4; 11 bases are a match to TRBD1. The CDR3 covers 13 residues. V was pared by 7 bases and J by 7 bases, with 5 bases of the junction left unmatched. Per germline, CDR1 SQVTM and CDR2 ANQGSEA. The CDR3: CSGTGGGGEKLFF. CDR3 sequence (DNA): TGCAGCGGGACAGGGGGCGGGGGTGAAAAACTGTTTTTT.

This clone was observed once. V gene TRBV25-1 combines with J gene TRBJ2-5; D is perhaps TRBD1 (5 bases). The CDR3 is made up of 13 amino acids. Germline CDR1 and CDR2: MGHDK and SYGVNS. Trimming cost V 3 bases and J 3 bases, with 8 bases left between them. In DNA, the CDR3 is TGTGCCAGCAGTGATGCAGGGAAAGAGACCCAGTACTTC. Protein sequence: CASSDAGKETQYF.

The V gene is TRBV7-8, the J gene TRBJ1-1; D gene uncertain. Trimming pared 5 bases from V and 7 bases from J, leaving 20 bases between. Germline V lookup: CDR1 SGHVS, CDR2 FQNEAQ. This CDR3 is built from 15 residues. CDR3 bases: TGTGCCAGCAGCCCAGAACGGGCCGTGCTGGGTGAAGCTTTCTTT. Its protein is CASSPERAVLGEAFF.

V is TRBV6-1 and J is TRBJ2-5, with D perhaps TRBD1 or TRBD2 (5 bases each). Germline-derived CDR1 and CDR2 are MNHNS and SASEGT. This CDR3 is 15 amino acids long. V gave up 1 base and J gave up 2 bases, with 11 bases separating them. Here the CDR3 reads CASSEGGTYQETQYF. In DNA, the CDR3 is TGTGCCAGCAGTGAAGGGGGGACGTATCAAGAGACCCAGTACTTC.

This chain connects TRBV2 to TRBJ2-5; no clear D. The CDR3 covers 15 residues. The germline CDR1 and CDR2 sequences are SNHLY and FYNNEI. V lost 6 bases, J lost 0 bases, and 14 bases lay in between. The DNA of the CDR3 is TGTGCCAGCAGCCAGTTAGGCAGCAACCAAGAGACCCAGTACTTC. Its translation: CASSQLGSNQETQYF.

The chain carries TRBV4-2 and TRBJ1-1; weak D call: TRBD1 (5 bases). The CDR3 spans 17 residues. Germline CDR1 is LGHNA and CDR2 is YNFKEQ. V was trimmed by 0 bases and J by 4 bases, leaving 18 bases between them. The DNA for the CDR3 is TGTGCCAGCAGCCAAGAACAGGTGACACTCGAGGCCACTGAAGCTTTCTTT. Amino acid sequence: CASSQEQVTLEATEAFF.

The CDR3 reads CASSLGRSQILSGNTIYF. The CDR3 region has the DNA TGCGCCAGCAGCCTTGGACGCTCACAGATTCTCTCTGGAAACACCATATATTTT. The chain links TRBV5-1 to TRBJ1-3; no reliable D call. The CDR3 extends over 18 amino acids. The V end was cut by 4 bases, the J end by 0 bases, with 20 bases between. Germline loops: CDR1 SGHRS, CDR2 YFSETQ.

This chain links TRBV29-1 with TRBJ1-2; 7 bases fit TRBD1. V was clipped by 4 bases and J by 6 bases; unmatched bases: 2. CDR1 and CDR2 (germline): SQVTM, ANQGSEA. CDR3 length equals 11 residues. The CDR3 protein is CSVGQGDGYTF. CDR3 sequence (DNA): TGCAGCGTTGGACAGGGAGATGGCTACACCTTC. The full variable domain, its missing parts supplied by reference TRBV29-1 and TRBJ1-2, is SAVISQKPSRDICQRGTSLTIQCQVDSQVTMMFWYRQQPGQSLTLIATANQGSEATYESGFVIDKFPISRPNLTFSTLTVSNMSPEDSSIYLCSVGQGDGYTFGSGTRLTVV.

The table lists this clone with a few counts. This sequence joins TRBV4-2 and TRBJ2-2; weak D call: TRBD2 (6 bases). The CDR3 contains 15 residues. Per the germline V gene, CDR1 is LGHNA and CDR2 is YNFKEQ. V shed 4 bases and J shed 5 bases, with 14 bases lying between them. CDR3 region: CASSLRVAGTGELFF. As DNA, the CDR3 is TGTGCCAGCAGCCTCCGGGTGGCGGGGACCGGGGAGCTGTTTTTT.